Listed below are T cell receptor beta chains from one sample, sequenced in a study of blood T cell repertoires in COVID-19. This table comes from immunoSEQ multiplex PCR, and its TCRdb copy is limited to in-frame clones, with some not included. The sample includes fewer than 250,000 clones, around 90% of them seen just once. Source material: PBMCs or T cells enriched from blood (not recorded which). Receptors were obtained from a man in his thirties or forties who had been exposed to COVID-19. CDR3s include the opening cysteine and the closing phenylalanine or tryptophan. The D gene is left open where the match is weak. Rows give clone size only sometimes, using once, few, many, or a class for an expanded clone.

size	length	V	D	J	DNA	CDR3
few	20	TRBV6-2/TRBV6-3	TRBD1	TRBJ1-5	TGTGCCAGCAGTTACCCCGTTGCGGGACAGGGCTCGTATAGCAATCAGCCCCAGCATTTT	CASSYPVAGQGSYSNQPQHF
-	14	TRBV7-2	-	TRBJ1-5	TGTGCCAGCAGCTTAGGCGACAGATTTCAGCCCCAGCATTTT	CASSLGDRFQPQHF
once	12	TRBV27	-	TRBJ2-7	TGTGCCAGCAGTTTGGAGGGCGGGGAGCAGTACTTC	CASSLEGGEQYF
-	15	TRBV19	TRBD1	TRBJ2-2	TGTGCCAGTACCCGCCCAGGGGGCGCGGGCGGGGAGCTGTTTTTT	CASTRPGGAGGELFF
-	16	TRBV7-3	TRBD1	TRBJ1-3	TGTGCCAGCAGCTTAGCTGGCAGACAGGGAGGAAACACCATATATTTT	CASSLAGRQGGNTIYF
-	19	TRBV4-1	-	TRBJ2-4	TGCGCCAGCAGCCAAGATTTCTTTCAGGGTGTTCTACCCAAAAACATTCAGTACTTC	CASSQDFFQGVLPKNIQYF
-	14	TRBV5-5	-	TRBJ2-7	TGTGCCAGCAGCTTGAGGGGGGGCATCAACGAGCAGTACTTC	CASSLRGGINEQYF
once	13	TRBV30	TRBD1	TRBJ1-6	TGTGCCTGGGGCAGGGGGCGATATTCACCCCTCCACTTT	CAWGRGRYSPLHF
-	15	TRBV18	TRBD2	TRBJ2-7	TGTGCCAGCTCACCAAAGCGGGGGCACTCCTACGAGCAGTACTTC	CASSPKRGHSYEQYF
-	16	TRBV5-4	-	TRBJ1-6	TGTGCCAGCAGCTTGGACCACAGGGTATCTGGCTCACCCCTCCACTTT	CASSLDHRVSGSPLHF
-	15	TRBV5-1	-	TRBJ1-2	TGCGCCAGCAGCTTGGGGCAGGGCCTCTTCGGGGGCTACACCTTC	CASSLGQGLFGGYTF
-	14	TRBV10-3	TRBD1	TRBJ2-2	TGTGCCGCTACCGGGACAGGGAGTACCGGGGAGCTGTTTTTT	CAATGTGSTGELFF
-	17	TRBV4-1	TRBD1	TRBJ2-5	TGCGCCAGCAAACCGGACAGGGGTATTCATTTCGTTGAGACCCAGTACTTC	CASKPDRGIHFVETQYF
-	13	TRBV19	-	TRBJ2-3	TGTGCCAGTAGTATAGGCAGAGGAGATACGCAGTATTTT	CASSIGRGDTQYF
-	17	TRBV2	-	TRBJ2-6	TGTGCCACCCAGGGGCCTCAGGGGAACTCTGGGGCCAACGTCCTGACTTTC	CATQGPQGNSGANVLTF
-	15	TRBV19	-	TRBJ2-5	TGTGCCAGTAGTATCGGCCAGGGGAGGGCAGAGACCCAGTACTTC	CASSIGQGRAETQYF
-	13	TRBV4-3	TRBD2	TRBJ2-1	TGCGCCAGCGCAGCGGGACTAGCCGATGAGCAGTTCTTC	CASAAGLADEQFF
-	13	TRBV3-1/TRBV3-2	TRBD1	TRBJ1-6	TGTGCCAGCAGTCAGGGGGCCGATTCACCCCTCCACTTT	CASSQGADSPLHF